This T cell receptor beta chain was captured in a study of blood T cell repertoires in COVID-19. Study-level background: COVID-19 samples from acute and convalescent phases originated in the United States, Italy and Spain. Sample material is recorded as cDNA or gDNA derived from T cells, B-cell-depleted T cells, or PBMCs.

Trimming pared 1 base from V and 2 bases from J, leaving 15 bases between. The CDR3 has 15 amino acids. Germline loops: CDR1 SQVTM, CDR2 ANQGSEA. Profiled with immunoSEQ multiplex PCR; TCRdb holds only in-frame clones, not every one. The table lists some 160,000 clones, roughly nine tenths of them singletons. Sequenced sample: peripheral blood. The sequence came from a woman aged 70-85 years with acute or convalescent COVID-19. The gene calls are TRBV29-1 and TRBJ2-7, with D uncertain. CDR3 residues: CSVEVARGAAYEQYF. In nucleotides, the CDR3 is TGCAGCGTTGAAGTCGCGCGAGGAGCCGCCTACGAGCAGTACTTC.